These 5 T cell receptor beta chains originate from one sample sequenced in a study of cytomegalovirus exposure and HLA in healthy donors. This PCR relied on a set of 60 Vbeta primers and 13 Jbeta primers. Profiled with immunoSEQ multiplex PCR; TCRdb holds only in-frame clones, not every one. This table holds 150,000 to 200,000 clones, 75% to 80% found once. Input material: PBMCs. The receptors originated from a woman aged 40 to 55 in good health and CMV-seronegative.

This clone showed up just once. The CDR3 DNA sequence: TGTGCCAGCAGTGGGTCAGACTACTATGGCTACACCTTC. Translating gives CASSGSDYYGYTF. The chain combines TRBV2 with TRBJ1-2; D unresolved. V dropped 4 bases and J dropped 3 bases, with 9 bases sitting between them. This CDR3 has 13 residues. CDR1 SNHLY and CDR2 FYNNEI come from the germline V gene.

This chain links TRBV5-1 with TRBJ1-1; tentative D call: TRBD1 (6 bases). CDR1 is SGHRS and CDR2 is YFSETQ in the germline V gene. Trimming stripped 7 bases from V and 5 bases from J, with 30 bases between. The CDR3 length is 18 residues. CDR3 sequence (DNA): TGCGCCAGCCACTCCCCATCCGGGGGGGGCCTGAAAGAAACTGAAGCTTTCTTT. Its protein product is CASHSPSGGGLKETEAFF.

The V gene is TRBV7-2, the J gene TRBJ1-1; D uncertain. Germline V CDR1 and CDR2: SGHTA, FQGNSA. The CDR3 has 14 amino acids. Trimming left V 5 bases short and J 2 bases short, with 12 bases between. The CDR3 is CASSPAAGNTEAFF. In DNA, the CDR3 is TGTGCCAGCAGCCCCGCGGCTGGAAACACTGAAGCTTTCTTT.

The chain combines TRBV27 with TRBJ2-7; tentatively, D is TRBD1 (6 bases). V lost 10 bases and J lost 5, with 21 bases in between. The CDR3 has 14 residues. Looked up from germline, CDR1 is MNHEY and CDR2 is SMNVEV (reference sequence). Here the CDR3 reads CATHSLTGFHEQYF. The CDR3 DNA is TGTGCCACCCACTCACTAACAGGGTTCCACGAGCAGTACTTC.

CDR3 DNA: TGTGCCAGCAAGGAGAGTGGGGGGGCAGCCAAAAACATTCAGTACTTC. Translation: CASKESGGAAKNIQYF. This chain links TRBV6-6 with TRBJ2-4; D perhaps matches TRBD2 (7 bases). V lost 7 bases, J lost 0 bases, and 16 bases lay in between. The germline CDR1 and CDR2 sequences are MNHNY and SVGAGI (reference sequence). This CDR3 is built from 16 residues.